This T cell receptor beta chain was sequenced in a study of blood T cell repertoires in COVID-19. As processed by the authors: For nucleated cells, counts were estimated from reference gene primer amplification. Only in-frame clones appear in the TCRdb table, and some are missing; sequencing was by immunoSEQ multiplex PCR. That table gives V, J and clone size, and the DNA gave D and trimming. The data hold tens of thousands of clones, with around 87% observed a single time. V lost 2 bases to trimming and J lost 0 bases; unmatched junction nucleotides: 7. In germline, CDR1 is LGHDT, CDR2 YNNKEL (reference sequence). The CDR3 runs to 17 residues.

The rearrangement uses TRBV3-1 (or the pseudogene TRBV3-2) and TRBJ2-7, with 10 positions matching TRBD2. The clonotype comes from a human donor in a cohort sampled during active COVID-19. Input material: peripheral blood. DNA for the CDR3: TGTGCCAGCAGCCAATTGTGGACTAGCGGTAACTCCTACGAGCAGTACTTC. It encodes CASSQLWTSGNSYEQYF.